The text below deals with one T cell receptor beta chain. This specimen comes from a study of blood T cell repertoires in COVID-19. Assay used: immunoSEQ multiplex PCR; TCRdb lists only in-frame clones, some missing. This table has about 180,000 clones, roughly 84% appearing once. This receptor was taken from a woman in her forties with COVID-19, enrolled during active disease. The sequenced material came from peripheral blood.

CDR3 DNA: TGTGCCAGCCTCCGAGGACGGGACAGCTCTGGAAACACCATATATTTT. Protein sequence: CASLRGRDSSGNTIYF. V usage is TRBV19 and J usage is TRBJ1-3; 7 positions agree with TRBD1. Germline V lookup: CDR1 LNHDA, CDR2 SQIVND (reference sequence). V shed 9 bases and J 0 bases; nucleotides not matched to a gene: 11. There are 16 residues in the CDR3.